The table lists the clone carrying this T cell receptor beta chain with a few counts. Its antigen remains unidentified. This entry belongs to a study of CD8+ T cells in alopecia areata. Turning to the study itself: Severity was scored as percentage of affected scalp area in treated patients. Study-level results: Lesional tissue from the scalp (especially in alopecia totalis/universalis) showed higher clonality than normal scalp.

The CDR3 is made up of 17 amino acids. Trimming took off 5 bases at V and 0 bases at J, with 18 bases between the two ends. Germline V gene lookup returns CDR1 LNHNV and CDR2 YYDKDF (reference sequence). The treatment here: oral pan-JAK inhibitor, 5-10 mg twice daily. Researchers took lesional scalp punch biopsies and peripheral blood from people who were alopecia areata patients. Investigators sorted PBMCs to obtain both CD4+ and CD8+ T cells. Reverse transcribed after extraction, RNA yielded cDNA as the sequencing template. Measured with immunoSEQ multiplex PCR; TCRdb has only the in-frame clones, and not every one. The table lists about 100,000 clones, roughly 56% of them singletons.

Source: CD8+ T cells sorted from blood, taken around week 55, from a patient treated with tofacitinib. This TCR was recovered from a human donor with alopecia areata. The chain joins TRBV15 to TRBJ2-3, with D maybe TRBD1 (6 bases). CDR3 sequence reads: CATSGVRDISSTDTQYF. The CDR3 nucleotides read TGTGCCACCAGCGGGGTCCGGGACATATCTAGCACAGATACGCAGTATTTT.